This TCR beta chain was captured in a study of shared clonotypes between healthy human individuals. This clone was picked up many times. Other DNA sequences in the sample encode the same CDR3. Genomic DNA from each subset was divided evenly over several immunoSEQ plates. The unsorted PBMC sample used ten immunoSEQ deep assay plates. Measured with immunoSEQ multiplex PCR; TCRdb has only the in-frame clones, and not every one. The sample holds about 480,000 clones, about four fifths seen once. The donors, all of them Caucasian adults, lived in Nashville, Tennessee. Genomic DNA of unsorted samples came from some 90 million PBMCs. Germline loops: CDR1 MDHEN, CDR2 SYDVKM. The CDR3 has 14 amino acids. The V and J ends lost 3 bases and 1 base respectively, with 10 bases between them.

The receptor was derived from a woman between 40 and 55 years old in good health. Some clones in this sample may be carry-over from other donors' samples. The sample taken for sequencing was PBMCs. J is TRBJ2-7 and V is TRBV28, with TRBD1 as a possible D gene (5 bases). The CDR3 spells CASSLAGFSYEQYF. In DNA form, the CDR3 reads TGTGCCAGCAGTTTGGCAGGGTTTTCCTACGAGCAGTACTTC. Full variable domain (rest looked up from reference TRBV28 and TRBJ2-7): DVKVTQSSRYLVKRTGEKVFLECVQDMDHENMFWYRQDPGLGLRLIYFSYDVKMKEKGDIPEGYSVSREKKERFSLILESASTNQTSMYLCASSLAGFSYEQYFGPGTRLTVT.